Presented here are 19 T cell receptor beta chains from one specimen sequenced in a study of shared clonotypes between healthy human individuals. The data were produced by immunoSEQ multiplex PCR, yet TCRdb's version contains in-frame clones alone and is incomplete. Here the sample spans roughly 2.2 million clones, 80% to 95% being singletons. Sequenced sample: naive CD4+ T cells from PBMCs. Specified subset: CD45RA+ positively selected. These receptors were obtained from a man between 18 and 35 years old in good health. Some clones in this sample may be carry-over from other donors' samples.

This clone was seen just once. The chain employs TRBV4-1 and TRBJ2-5; D is uncertain. CDR3 length: 16 residues. Trimming pared 4 bases from V and 1 base from J, leaving 16 bases between. The V gene's germline CDR1 is MGHRA and CDR2 YSYEKL. This CDR3 is CASSLKIVGPQETQYF. CDR3 nucleotides: TGCGCCAGCAGCCTCAAAATCGTAGGCCCCCAAGAGACCCAGTACTTC.

A word on this clone: The junction departs from the called germline gene at one end, perhaps through a read error. Additional DNA sequences in this sample encode the identical CDR3. The CDR3 here is CASSLGLAGTTDTQYF. CDR3 coding DNA: TGTGCCAGCAGTTTAGGACTAGCGGGAACCACAGATACGCAGTATTTT. V is TRBV7-9 and J is TRBJ2-3, with 12 bases matching TRBD2. The CDR3 has 16 residues. Germline V CDR1 and CDR2: SEHNR, FQNEAQ (reference sequence).

This clone was counted a single time. The chain combines TRBV28 with TRBJ1-2; perhaps TRBD1 as D (5 bases). Trimming shortened V by 6 bases and J by 7 bases, and 21 bases separated the two germline ends. Germline V CDR1 and CDR2: MDHEN, SYDVKM. The CDR3 consists of 15 residues. CDR3 sequence (DNA): TGTGCCAGCAGCCTGGGGGGTTGGGGTGCGAGTGGCTACACCTTC. It encodes CASSLGGWGASGYTF.

The V and J genes are TRBV18 and TRBJ2-6; 9 bases line up with TRBD1. Trimming took 3 bases from V and 4 from J; bases not matched to a gene: 7. Germline CDR1 and CDR2: KGHSH and LQKENI. This CDR3 has 17 residues. The CDR3 is CASSPTGGAAGANVLTF. The CDR3 bases are TGTGCCAGCTCACCTACAGGGGGCGCCGCCGGGGCCAACGTCCTGACTTTC.

A note on this clone: One end of the junction varies from germline; a read error may be responsible. The V and J genes are TRBV7-2 and TRBJ1-1, with D unclear. The CDR3 sequence is 13 residues long. The germline gives CDR1 SGHTA, CDR2 FQGNSA. The CDR3 coding sequence is TGTGCCAGCGGCTTCACTGGTAACACTGAAGCTTTCTTT. Translated, it gives CASGFTGNTEAFF.

The gene calls are TRBV5-1 and TRBJ2-7; the match to TRBD1 covers 8 bases. The CDR3 spans 13 residues. Trimming removed 5 bases from V and 2 bases from J; junction bases left unmatched: 3. Per the germline V gene, CDR1 is SGHRS and CDR2 is YFSETQ. The CDR3 spells CASRRDRTYEQYF. In DNA form, the CDR3 reads TGCGCCAGCAGGAGGGACAGGACCTACGAGCAGTACTTC.

CDR3 sequence: CASSSSLTGGVRETQYF. CDR3 sequence (DNA): TGTGCCAGCAGTTCCTCCCTGACAGGGGGGGTACGGGAGACCCAGTACTTC. The chain is built from TRBV28 and TRBJ2-5; 9 bases match TRBD1. This CDR3 is 17 amino acids long. The V gene's germline CDR1 is MDHEN and CDR2 SYDVKM. With 4 bases clipped from V and 5 bases from J, the junction kept 14 bases outside the gene matches.

This clone occurred once. The chain is built from TRBV5-8 and TRBJ1-5, with a tentative D call TRBD1 (6 bases). The germline gives CDR1 SGHTS, CDR2 YDEGEE. The CDR3 contains 17 residues. The V end was cut by 3 bases, the J end by 2 bases, with 18 bases between. CDR3 in DNA: TGTGCCAGCAGCTATGCAAGGGGAGGGGGGGGCAATCAGCCCCAGCATTTT. This codes for CASSYARGGGGNQPQHF.

Turning to this clone: A junction boundary mismatches the germline segment, possibly from a read error. The rearrangement joins TRBV5-1 to TRBJ1-5; 7 bases line up with TRBD1. Germline loops: CDR1 SGHRS, CDR2 YFSETQ. The CDR3 is 14 residues long. The CDR3 protein is CASSPDRANQSQHF. The CDR3 DNA reads as TGCGCCAGCAGCCCAGACAGGGCGAATCAGTCCCAGCATTTT.

This chain connects TRBV27 to TRBJ2-1; no clear D gene. Germline V gives CDR1 MNHEY, CDR2 SMNVEV (reference sequence). The length of the CDR3 is 12 residues. V shed 6 bases and J shed 8 bases, with 11 bases lying between them. The CDR3 DNA sequence: TGTGCCAGCAGGGCGCGATATGATGAGCAGTTCTTC. Protein product: CASRARYDEQFF.

The rearrangement uses TRBV7-9 and TRBJ2-7, with 7 bases lining up with TRBD2. The CDR3 extends over 16 amino acids. Looked up from germline, CDR1 is SEHNR and CDR2 is FQNEAQ (reference sequence). Losses at the gene ends were 7 bases for V and 2 bases for J; bases not matched to a gene: 14. The DNA of the CDR3 is TGTGCCAGCAACCTGATAATAGCGGGTAAAACCTACGAGCAGTACTTC. This translates into CASNLIIAGKTYEQYF.

V gene TRBV9 combines with J gene TRBJ2-1; D perhaps matches TRBD1 (6 bases). Germline CDR1 SGDLS, CDR2 YYNGEE. CDR3 length: 14 residues. V lost 0 bases to trimming and J lost 10 bases, with 14 bases between them. CDR3 DNA: TGTGCCAGCAGCGTAGTGGGGACAAAAATGGAGCAGTTCTTC. It encodes CASSVVGTKMEQFF.

The rearrangement joins TRBV12-5 to TRBJ2-1; 14 positions match TRBD2. The CDR3 runs to 17 residues. Trimming at V came to 0 bases and at J to 8 bases, leaving 6 bases not matched to a gene. CDR1 and CDR2 from the germline V gene are LGHNT and FRNRAP. The DNA of the CDR3 is TGTGCTAGTGGTTTGGTACTTGGACTAGCGGGAGGCCATGAGCAGTTCTTC. It specifies CASGLVLGLAGGHEQFF.

This chain joins TRBV13 and TRBJ1-4; no reliable D call. Per germline, CDR1 PRHDT and CDR2 FYEKMQ (reference sequence). V shed 5 bases and J shed 0 bases, with 16 bases lying between them. The CDR3 spans 17 residues. CDR3 amino acids: CASSRSGGMSTNEKLFF. CDR3 nucleotide sequence: TGTGCCAGCAGCCGGTCAGGCGGGATGTCAACTAATGAAAAACTGTTTTTT. The full variable domain, rest sourced from reference TRBV13 and TRBJ1-4, is AAGVIQSPRHLIKEKRETATLKCYPIPRHDTVYWYQQGPGQDPQFLISFYEKMQSDKGSIPDRFSAQQFSDYHSELNMSSLELGDSALYFCASSRSGGMSTNEKLFFGSGTQLSVL.

A word on this clone: Other DNA sequences in the sample encode the same CDR3. This chain joins TRBV5-4 and TRBJ2-7; 12 nucleotides agree with TRBD1. CDR3 length: 14 amino acids. The junction had 5 bases not matched to a gene; V was cut back by 3 bases and J by 7 bases. From germline, CDR1 is SGHNT and CDR2 YYREEE (reference sequence). The CDR3 bases are TGTGCCAGCAGCTCGGGACAGGGGGCGGGGGAGCAGTACTTC. This codes for CASSSGQGAGEQYF.

The rearrangement links TRBV5-6 to TRBJ2-7; D possibly corresponds to TRBD2 (5 bases). The V end lost 2 bases, the J end lost 2 bases, and 14 bases lay between the germline ends. Germline CDR1 is SGHDT and CDR2 is YYEEEE. The CDR3 spans 15 residues. CDR3 nucleotides: TGTGCCAGCAGCTTCAGTAAAGGGAGTACCTACGAGCAGTACTTC. This sequence encodes CASSFSKGSTYEQYF.

This sequence joins TRBV28 and TRBJ2-3; 12 nucleotides agree with TRBD1. J lost 4 bases, V lost 5 bases, and 4 bases had no gene match. Germline V gene lookup returns CDR1 MDHEN and CDR2 SYDVKM. There are 15 residues in the CDR3. The CDR3 coding sequence is TGTGCCAGCAGTCGGGACAGGGGGCGCGCAGATACGCAGTATTTT. This gives the protein CASSRDRGRADTQYF. Variable domain in full (rest from reference TRBV28 and TRBJ2-3): DVKVTQSSRYLVKRTGEKVFLECVQDMDHENMFWYRQDPGLGLRLIYFSYDVKMKEKGDIPEGYSVSREKKERFSLILESASTNQTSMYLCASSRDRGRADTQYFGPGTRLTVL.

The chain links TRBV7-6 to TRBJ2-1; possibly TRBD2 for D (5 bases). This CDR3 region has 15 residues. Germline CDR1 is SGHVS and CDR2 is FNYEAQ. Trimming removed 5 bases from V and 3 bases from J, with 14 bases in between. The CDR3 region has the DNA TGTGCCAGCAGCGATAGGACTTTCATCTACAATGAGCAGTTCTTC. It is translated as CASSDRTFIYNEQFF.

The gene calls are TRBV5-1 and TRBJ2-7; the match to TRBD2 covers 11 bases. The V gene end was trimmed by 4 bases and the J gene end by 1 base; junction bases not matched to a gene: 7. The CDR3 consists of 16 residues. Germline V gives CDR1 SGHRS, CDR2 YFSETQ. The CDR3 DNA reads as TGCGCCAGCAGCGCCAGACTAGCGGGACCTTCCTACGAGCAGTACTTC. It codes for CASSARLAGPSYEQYF.